Below, 2 T cell receptor beta chains from the same sample are listed, as sequenced in a study of T cell responses to AZD1222 COVID-19 vaccine. The assay was immunoSEQ multiplex PCR, and TCRdb's table has in-frame clones only and misses some. There are about 100,000 clones in the sample; around 90% occur only once, and 1.5% to 2% lies in the top ten. Sequencing was performed on peripheral blood, taken on day 0 of AZD1222 vaccination. The receptors shown here come from an adult in good health.

The rearrangement uses TRBV15 and TRBJ2-3; 11 positions agree with TRBD1. This CDR3 has 15 amino acids. CDR1 LNHNV and CDR2 YYDKDF come from the germline V gene (reference sequence). Trimming at V came to 4 bases and at J to 2 bases, leaving 2 bases not matched to a gene. The CDR3 here is CATSTGQGATDTQYF. The CDR3 DNA follows: TGTGCCACCAGCACTGGACAGGGGGCCACAGATACGCAGTATTTT.

This rearrangement joins TRBV9 to TRBJ2-7, with 9 positions matching TRBD1. V lost 2 bases, J lost 2 bases, and 2 bases stayed unmatched. CDR3 size: 14 residues. Germline CDR1 is SGDLS and CDR2 is YYNGEE. The CDR3 DNA reads as TGTGCCAGCAGCGTGGGACAGGGAACCTACGAGCAGTACTTC. Residues: CASSVGQGTYEQYF.